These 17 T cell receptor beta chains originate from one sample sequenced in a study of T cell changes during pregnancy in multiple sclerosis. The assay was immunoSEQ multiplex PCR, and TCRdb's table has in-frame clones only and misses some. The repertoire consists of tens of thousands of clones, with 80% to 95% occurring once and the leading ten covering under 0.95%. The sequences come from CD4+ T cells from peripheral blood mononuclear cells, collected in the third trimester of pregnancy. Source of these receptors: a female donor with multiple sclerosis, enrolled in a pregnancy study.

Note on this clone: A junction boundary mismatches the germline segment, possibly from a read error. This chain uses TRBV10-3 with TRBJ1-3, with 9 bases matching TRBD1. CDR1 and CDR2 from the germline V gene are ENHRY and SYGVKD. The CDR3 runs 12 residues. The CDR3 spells CAISELPGTGNF. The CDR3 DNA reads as TGTGCCATCAGTGAGCTTCCGGGGACAGGGAATTTT.

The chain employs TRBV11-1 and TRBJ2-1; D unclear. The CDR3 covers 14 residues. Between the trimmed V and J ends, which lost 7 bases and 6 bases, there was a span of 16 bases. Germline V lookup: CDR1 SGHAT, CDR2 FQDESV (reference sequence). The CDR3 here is CASTPSELLNEQFF. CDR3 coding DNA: TGTGCCAGCACACCCAGCGAGCTTCTCAATGAGCAGTTCTTC.

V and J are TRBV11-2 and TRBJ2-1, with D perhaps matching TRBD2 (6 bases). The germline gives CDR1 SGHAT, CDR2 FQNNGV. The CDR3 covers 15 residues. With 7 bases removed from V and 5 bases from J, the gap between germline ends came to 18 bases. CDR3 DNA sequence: TGTGCCAGCACCCCAAGACGGGGGACCGACAATGAGCAGTTCTTC. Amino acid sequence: CASTPRRGTDNEQFF.

In DNA, the CDR3 is TGCAGCGTTGGGGTGGGAGGAACGAACACTGAAGCTTTCTTT. This encodes CSVGVGGTNTEAFF. The chain carries TRBV29-1 and TRBJ1-1; D remains ambiguous. The V and J ends lost 4 bases and 1 base respectively, with 13 bases between them. Germline V gene sequence: CDR1 SQVTM, CDR2 ANQGSEA. This CDR3 has 14 residues. Combining the CDR3 with reference TRBV29-1 and TRBJ1-1 gives the whole variable domain SAVISQKPSRDICQRGTSLTIQCQVDSQVTMMFWYRQQPGQSLTLIATANQGSEATYESGFVIDKFPISRPNLTFSTLTVSNMSPEDSSIYLCSVGVGGTNTEAFFGQGTRLTVV.

The CDR3 protein is CASSSGLAGSYEQYF. In nucleotides, the CDR3 is TGCGCCAGCAGCTCCGGACTAGCGGGTTCCTACGAGCAGTACTTC. The chain combines TRBV5-1 with TRBJ2-7, with 11 bases that match TRBD2. The CDR3 covers 15 residues. Losses at the gene ends were 3 bases for V and 1 base for J; bases not matched to a gene: 3. CDR1 SGHRS and CDR2 YFSETQ come from the germline V gene.

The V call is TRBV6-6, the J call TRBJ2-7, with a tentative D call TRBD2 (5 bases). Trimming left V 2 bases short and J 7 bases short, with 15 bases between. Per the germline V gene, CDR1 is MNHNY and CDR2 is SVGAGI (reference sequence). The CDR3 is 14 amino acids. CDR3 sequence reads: CASSYPGGAREQYF. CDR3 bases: TGTGCCAGCAGTTACCCCGGAGGCGCTCGTGAGCAGTACTTC.

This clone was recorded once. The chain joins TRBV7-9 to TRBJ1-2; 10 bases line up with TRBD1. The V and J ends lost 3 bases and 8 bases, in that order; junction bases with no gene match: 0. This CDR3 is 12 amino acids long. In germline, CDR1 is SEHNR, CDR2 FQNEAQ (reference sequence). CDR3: CASSLGQGGYTF. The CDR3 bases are TGTGCCAGCAGCTTGGGACAGGGGGGCTACACCTTC.

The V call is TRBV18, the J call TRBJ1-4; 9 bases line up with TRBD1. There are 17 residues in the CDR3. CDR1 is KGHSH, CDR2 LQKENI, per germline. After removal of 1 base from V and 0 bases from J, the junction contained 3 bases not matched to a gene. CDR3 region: CASSPRGQGTTNEKLFF. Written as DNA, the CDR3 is TGTGCCAGCTCACCACGGGGACAGGGCACAACTAATGAAAAACTGTTTTTT.

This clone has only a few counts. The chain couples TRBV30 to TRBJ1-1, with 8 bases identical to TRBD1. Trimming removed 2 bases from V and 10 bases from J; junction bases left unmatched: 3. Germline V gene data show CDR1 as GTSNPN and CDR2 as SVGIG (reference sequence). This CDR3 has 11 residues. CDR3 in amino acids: CAWSPQGAAFF. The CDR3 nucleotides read TGTGCCTGGAGTCCGCAGGGGGCAGCTTTCTTT.

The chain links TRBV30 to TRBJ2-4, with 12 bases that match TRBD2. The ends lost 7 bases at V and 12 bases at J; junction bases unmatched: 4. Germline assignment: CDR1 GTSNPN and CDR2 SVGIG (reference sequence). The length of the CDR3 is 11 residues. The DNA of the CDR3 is TGTGCCTACACTAGCGGGGGGTCTCAGTACTTC. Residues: CAYTSGGSQYF.

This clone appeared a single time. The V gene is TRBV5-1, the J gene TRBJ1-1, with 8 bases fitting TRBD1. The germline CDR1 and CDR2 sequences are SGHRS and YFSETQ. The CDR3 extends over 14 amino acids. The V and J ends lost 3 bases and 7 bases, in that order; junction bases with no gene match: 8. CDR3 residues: CASSSVQGEFEAFF. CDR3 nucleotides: TGCGCCAGCAGCTCTGTACAGGGGGAGTTTGAAGCTTTCTTT.

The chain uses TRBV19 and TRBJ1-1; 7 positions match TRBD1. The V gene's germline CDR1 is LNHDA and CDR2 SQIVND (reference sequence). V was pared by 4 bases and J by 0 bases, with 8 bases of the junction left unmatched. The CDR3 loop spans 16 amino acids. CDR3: CASSNPATGLNTEAFF. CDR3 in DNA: TGTGCCAGTAGTAACCCAGCGACAGGGTTGAACACTGAAGCTTTCTTT.

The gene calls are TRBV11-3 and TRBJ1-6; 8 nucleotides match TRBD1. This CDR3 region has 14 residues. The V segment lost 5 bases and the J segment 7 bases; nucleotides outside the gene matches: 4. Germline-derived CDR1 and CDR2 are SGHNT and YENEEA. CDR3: CASSPQGGNSPLHF. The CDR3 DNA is TGTGCCAGCAGCCCACAGGGGGGGAATTCACCCCTCCACTTT.

CDR3 DNA: TGTGCCACCCCTGGCCGGAGTTACTATGGCTACACCTTC. It is translated as CATPGRSYYGYTF. The chain combines TRBV6-5 with TRBJ1-2; the D is unclear. This CDR3 is 13 amino acids long. The germline V gene encodes CDR1 MNHEY and CDR2 SVGAGI. The ends were cut back, 10 bases at V and 3 bases at J, with 15 bases in the middle.

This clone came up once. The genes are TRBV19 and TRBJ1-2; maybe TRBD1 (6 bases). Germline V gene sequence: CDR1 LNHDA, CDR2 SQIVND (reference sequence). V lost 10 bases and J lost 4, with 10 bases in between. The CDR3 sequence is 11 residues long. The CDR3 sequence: CATSTGYGYTF. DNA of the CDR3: TGTGCCACTTCGACAGGCTATGGCTACACCTTC.

CDR3 coding DNA: TGTGCCAGCAGCCCAACGTCAGGGAAAGAGACCCAGTACTTC. Its protein is CASSPTSGKETQYF. V is TRBV7-3 and J is TRBJ2-5; a possible D gene is TRBD1 (5 bases). The CDR3 has 14 residues. Germline V gives CDR1 SGHTA, CDR2 FQGTGA. Trimming cost V 5 bases and J 3 bases, with 13 bases left between them.

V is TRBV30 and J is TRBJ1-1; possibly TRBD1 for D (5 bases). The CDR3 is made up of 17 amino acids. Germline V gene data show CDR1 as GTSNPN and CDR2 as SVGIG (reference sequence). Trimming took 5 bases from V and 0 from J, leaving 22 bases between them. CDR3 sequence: CAWVGGEGRRLNTEAFF. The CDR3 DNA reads TGTGCCTGGGTGGGTGGGGAGGGGCGAAGGTTGAACACTGAAGCTTTCTTT.